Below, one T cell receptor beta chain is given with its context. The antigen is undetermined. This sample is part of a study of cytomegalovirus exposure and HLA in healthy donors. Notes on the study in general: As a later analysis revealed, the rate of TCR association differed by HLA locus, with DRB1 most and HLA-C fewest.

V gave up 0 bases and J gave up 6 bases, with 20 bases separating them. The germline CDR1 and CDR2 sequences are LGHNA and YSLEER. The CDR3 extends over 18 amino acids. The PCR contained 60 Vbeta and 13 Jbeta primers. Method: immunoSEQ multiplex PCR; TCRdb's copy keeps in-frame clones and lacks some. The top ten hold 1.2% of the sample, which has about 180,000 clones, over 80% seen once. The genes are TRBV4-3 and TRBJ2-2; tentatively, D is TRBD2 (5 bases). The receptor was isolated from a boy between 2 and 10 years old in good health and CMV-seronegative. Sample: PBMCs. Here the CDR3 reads CASSQDLSGPLGPGELFF. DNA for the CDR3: TGCGCCAGCAGCCAAGACTTAAGCGGCCCCCTAGGGCCCGGGGAGCTGTTTTTT.